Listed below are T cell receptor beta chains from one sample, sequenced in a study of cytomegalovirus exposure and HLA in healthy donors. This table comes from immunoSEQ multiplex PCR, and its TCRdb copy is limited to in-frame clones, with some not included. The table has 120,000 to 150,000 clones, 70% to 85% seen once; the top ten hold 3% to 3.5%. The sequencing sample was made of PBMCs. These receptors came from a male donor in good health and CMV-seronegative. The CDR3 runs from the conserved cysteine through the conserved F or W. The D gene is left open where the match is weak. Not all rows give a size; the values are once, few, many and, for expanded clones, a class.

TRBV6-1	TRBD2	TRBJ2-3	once	CASRSSTGGTDTQYF	TGTGCCAGCAGATCTTCCACGGGGGGAACAGATACGCAGTATTTT
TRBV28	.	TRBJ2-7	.	CASSMVRGTAYEQYF	TGTGCCAGCAGCATGGTCCGGGGAACCGCCTACGAGCAGTACTTC
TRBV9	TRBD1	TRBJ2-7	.	CASSPRQGRNEQYF	TGTGCCAGCAGCCCTCGACAGGGACGAAACGAGCAGTACTTC
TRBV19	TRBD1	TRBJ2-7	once	CASRSQGAGYEQYF	TGTGCCAGTAGATCCCAGGGGGCTGGCTACGAGCAGTACTTC
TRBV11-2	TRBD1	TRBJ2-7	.	CASSLGTGGDHYEQYF	TGTGCCAGCAGCTTAGGGACAGGGGGTGATCACTACGAGCAGTACTTC
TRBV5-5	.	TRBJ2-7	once	CASSLRRREQYF	TGTGCCAGCAGCTTGAGGAGGCGCGAGCAGTACTTC
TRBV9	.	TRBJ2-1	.	CASSPLSSPAYNEQFF	TGTGCCAGCAGCCCACTTAGTTCCCCCGCTTACAATGAGCAGTTCTTC
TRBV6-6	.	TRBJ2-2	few	CASDQGGYTGELFF	TGTGCCAGCGACCAGGGAGGATACACCGGGGAGCTGTTTTTT
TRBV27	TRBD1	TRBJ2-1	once	CASSSAGQGILYNEQFF	TGTGCCAGCAGTTCGGCGGGACAGGGGATTCTTTACAATGAGCAGTTCTTC
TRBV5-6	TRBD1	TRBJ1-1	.	CASSWTGGWVNTEAFF	TGTGCCAGCAGCTGGACAGGGGGCTGGGTGAACACTGAAGCTTTCTTT
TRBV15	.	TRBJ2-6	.	CATSSKTGSGANVLTF	TGTGCCACCAGCTCCAAGACAGGCTCTGGGGCCAACGTCCTGACTTTC
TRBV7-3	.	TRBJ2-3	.	CASSLSGGSRSDTQYF	TGTGCCAGCAGCTTGTCAGGCGGGTCAAGGTCAGATACGCAGTATTTT
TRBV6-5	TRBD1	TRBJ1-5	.	CASSYSRDRGRQPQHF	TGTGCCAGCAGTTACTCCCGGGACAGGGGTCGGCAGCCCCAGCATTTT
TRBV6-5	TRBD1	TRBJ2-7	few	CASSLRQGALEQYF	TGTGCCAGCAGCCTGAGACAGGGGGCGCTTGAGCAGTACTTC
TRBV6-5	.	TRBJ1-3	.	CASSYSWAGTGNTIYF	TGTGCCAGCAGTTACTCCTGGGCAGGGACTGGAAACACCATATATTTT
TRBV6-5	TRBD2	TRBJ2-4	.	CASSDWTSTQYF	TGTGCCAGCAGCGACTGGACTAGCACTCAGTACTTC
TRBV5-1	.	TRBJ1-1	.	CASREGVNTEAFF	TGCGCCAGCAGAGAAGGAGTGAACACTGAAGCTTTCTTT
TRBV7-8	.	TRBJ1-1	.	CASSPRGGDTEAFF	TGTGCCAGCAGCCCCCGGGGGGGCGACACTGAAGCTTTCTTT
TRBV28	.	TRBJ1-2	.	CASSRDTTNYGYTF	TGTGCCAGCAGTCGGGACACGACTAACTATGGCTACACCTTC
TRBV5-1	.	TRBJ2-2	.	CASSLGTVSGELFF	TGCGCCAGCAGCTTGGGGACAGTTAGCGGGGAGCTGTTTTTT
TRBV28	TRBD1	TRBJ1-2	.	CASTIQGATYGYTF	TGTGCCAGCACTATACAGGGGGCTACCTATGGCTACACCTTC
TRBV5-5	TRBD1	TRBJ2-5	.	CASSYPTGTALQETQYF	TGTGCCAGCAGCTACCCAACCGGGACAGCCCTTCAAGAGACCCAGTACTTC
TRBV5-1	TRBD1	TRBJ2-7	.	CASRLRGQSSSYEQYF	TGCGCCAGCCGACTTAGGGGACAGAGTAGCTCCTACGAGCAGTACTTC
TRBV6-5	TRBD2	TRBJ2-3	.	CASRILAGASDTQYF	TGTGCCAGCAGAATACTAGCGGGAGCATCTGATACGCAGTATTTT
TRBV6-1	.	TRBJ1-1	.	CASSSTDTEAFF	TGTGCCAGCAGCTCAACAGACACTGAAGCTTTCTTT
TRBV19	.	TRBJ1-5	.	CASSPTSYSNQPQHF	TGTGCCAGTAGTCCGACTTCTTACAGCAATCAGCCCCAGCATTTT
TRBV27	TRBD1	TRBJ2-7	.	CASSPAGQGGGQYF	TGTGCCAGCAGCCCGGCGGGACAGGGAGGCGGGCAGTACTTC
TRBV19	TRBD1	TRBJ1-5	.	CASSLQPGQGGNQPQHF	TGTGCCAGTAGTCTTCAACCGGGACAGGGGGGCAATCAGCCCCAGCATTTT
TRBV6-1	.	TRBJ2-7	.	CASSGFRDFSGLQYF	TGTGCCAGCAGTGGTTTTCGGGACTTCTCCGGGTTGCAGTACTTC
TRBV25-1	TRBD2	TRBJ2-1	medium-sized	CASSETSGGPNNEQFF	TGTGCCAGCAGTGAAACTAGCGGGGGGCCAAACAATGAGCAGTTCTTC
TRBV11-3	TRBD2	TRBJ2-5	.	CASSLEGEGKTQYF	TGTGCCAGCAGCTTAGAAGGGGAGGGCAAGACCCAGTACTTC
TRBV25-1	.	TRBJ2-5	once	CASSELETQYF	TGTGCCAGCAGTGAACTAGAGACCCAGTACTTC
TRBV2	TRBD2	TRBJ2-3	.	CASSVLAGGTDTQYF	TGTGCCAGCAGTGTCCTAGCGGGGGGCACAGATACGCAGTATTTT
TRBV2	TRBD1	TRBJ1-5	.	CASRGEGTGGNQPQHF	TGTGCCAGCAGGGGTGAAGGGACAGGGGGCAATCAGCCCCAGCATTTT
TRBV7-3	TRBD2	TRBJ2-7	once	CASHWGLAGRSYEQYF	TGTGCCAGCCATTGGGGACTAGCGGGACGGTCCTACGAGCAGTACTTC
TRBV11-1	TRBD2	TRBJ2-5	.	CASSLGPAGEIGETQYF	TGTGCCAGCAGCTTAGGGCCAGCGGGAGAGATAGGAGAGACCCAGTACTTC
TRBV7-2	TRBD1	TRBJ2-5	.	CASSLTGGQETQYF	TGTGCCAGCAGCTTAACAGGGGGCCAAGAGACCCAGTACTTC
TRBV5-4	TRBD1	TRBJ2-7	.	CASSRTGVVVSEQYF	TGTGCCAGCAGCAGGACAGGGGTGGTAGTATCCGAGCAGTACTTC
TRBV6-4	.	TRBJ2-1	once	CASRADSSSYNEQFF	TGTGCCAGCAGGGCTGACTCGAGCTCCTACAATGAGCAGTTCTTC
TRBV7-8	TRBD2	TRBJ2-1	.	CASSARTSGGLNNEQFF	TGTGCCAGCAGCGCTAGGACTAGCGGGGGGCTAAACAATGAGCAGTTCTTC
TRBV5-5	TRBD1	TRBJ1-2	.	CASSLGSTGRMGRYGYTF	TGTGCCAGCAGTTTGGGATCGACAGGGAGGATGGGACGCTATGGCTACACCTTC
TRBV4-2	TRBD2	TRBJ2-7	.	CASSLGGGRAYEQYF	TGTGCCAGCAGCCTGGGCGGAGGGAGGGCCTACGAGCAGTACTTC